This is a list of T cell receptor beta chains from one sample in a study of blood T cells in healthy people across ages. TCRdb redid the calling of the 5' RACE reads with MiXCR, one entry per CDR3 protein. The sample has over 700,000 distinct CDR3 sequences, approximately 53% seen once. Sequencing used blood. These receptors were collected from a man at least 80 years old in good health. Each CDR3 is given with its conserved first and last residue. The order of the fields is J gene, clone size, D gene, V gene, CDR3 protein, CDR3 DNA. D genes are given only for firm matches. Clone size is given for some rows only: seen once, a few or many times, or a class if the clone is expanded.

>TRBJ1-4|NA|NA|TRBV5-1
CASSANQAAANEKLFF
TGCGCCAGCAGTGCAAACCAGGCAGCGGCTAATGAAAAACTGTTTTTT
>TRBJ2-5|few|NA|TRBV27
CASSPEGPRRETQYF
TGTGCCAGCAGTCCCGAAGGGCCCCGAAGAGAGACCCAGTACTTC
>TRBJ2-7|many|NA|TRBV18
CASAPLGAEQYF
TGTGCCAGCGCACCCCTGGGTGCCGAGCAGTACTTC
>TRBJ1-5|NA|NA|TRBV28
CASSPTGTAINQPQHF
TGTGCCAGCAGTCCAACCGGGACGGCAATCAATCAGCCCCAGCATTTT
>TRBJ2-5|NA|TRBD1|TRBV2
CASSERDRGWKTQYF
TGTGCCAGCAGTGAAAGGGACAGGGGGTGGAAGACCCAGTACTTC
>TRBJ2-7|NA|NA|TRBV25-1
CASSDQDTPYEQYF
TGTGCCAGCAGTGATCAGGACACTCCGTACGAGCAGTACTTC
>TRBJ2-5|NA|NA|TRBV27
CASSLSQGPIETQYF
TGTGCCAGCAGTTTGAGTCAGGGGCCAATAGAGACCCAGTACTTC
>TRBJ2-3|NA|NA|TRBV29-1
CSVGTWNSLDTQYF
TGCAGCGTAGGGACCTGGAATAGTTTAGATACGCAGTATTTT
>TRBJ1-5|NA|NA|TRBV6-5
CASSSDRLSNQPQHF
TGTGCCAGCAGCTCAGACAGGTTAAGCAATCAGCCCCAGCATTTT
>TRBJ2-3|NA|TRBD2|TRBV29-1
CSAWSGSKGDAYF
TGCAGCGCATGGAGCGGGAGTAAGGGAGACGCGTATTTT
>TRBJ2-5|few|TRBD1|TRBV29-1
CSVDATGSGETQYF
TGCAGCGTTGACGCGACAGGGTCGGGAGAGACCCAGTACTTC
>TRBJ2-1|NA|TRBD2|TRBV5-1
CASSLAETSGVGEQFF
TGCGCCAGCAGCTTGGCCGAGACTAGCGGGGTAGGGGAGCAGTTCTTC
>TRBJ2-1|few|NA|TRBV20-1
CSGGGDGIGRNEQFF
TGCAGTGGGGGTGGGGATGGGATCGGGCGCAATGAGCAGTTCTTC
>TRBJ2-5|NA|NA|TRBV7-9
CASSFLRVQETQYF
TGTGCCAGCAGCTTCTTGAGGGTACAAGAGACCCAGTACTTC
>TRBJ1-1|NA|NA|TRBV6-6
CASSYLAGNTEAFF
TGTGCCAGCAGTTACCTCGCGGGGAACACTGAAGCTTTCTTT
>TRBJ2-6|many|TRBD2|TRBV20-1
CSARGTSGSRAGANVLTF
TGCAGTGCTAGAGGGACTAGCGGGAGTCGGGCTGGGGCCAACGTCCTGACTTTC
>TRBJ2-4|NA|NA|TRBV3-1
CASSQGSPGAKNIQYF
TGTGCCAGCAGCCAAGGCAGCCCGGGGGCCAAAAACATTCAGTACTTC
>TRBJ1-2|few|NA|TRBV24-1
CATSDSGGREGGYTF
TGTGCCACCAGTGATTCCGGCGGCAGGGAGGGAGGCTACACCTTC
>TRBJ2-7|once|NA|TRBV15
CATGTVGSYEQYF
TGTGCCACCGGGACGGTGGGCTCCTACGAGCAGTACTTC
>TRBJ2-5|few|NA|TRBV4-1
CASRPDRRTGEQYF
TGCGCCAGCAGACCTGACCGACGAACTGGGGAGCAGTACTTC
>TRBJ1-1|NA|NA|TRBV5-1
CASSLGGGRNTEAFF
TGCGCCAGCAGCTTGGGGGGGGGCCGGAACACTGAAGCTTTCTTT
>TRBJ1-2|NA|NA|TRBV18
CASSPRTTDGYTF
TGTGCCAGCTCACCTAGGACTACTGACGGCTACACCTTC
>TRBJ1-5|NA|TRBD1|TRBV29-1
CSVVGQANQPQHF
TGCAGCGTGGTGGGACAGGCCAATCAGCCCCAGCATTTT
>TRBJ2-1|NA|TRBD2|TRBV5-1
CASSLAGGLPYNEQFF
TGCGCCAGCAGCTTGGCCGGGGGACTACCCTACAATGAACAGTTCTTC
>TRBJ2-1|NA|TRBD2|TRBV24-1
CATSDGTSGSYNEQFF
TGTGCCACCAGTGATGGGACTAGCGGGAGCTACAATGAGCAGTTCTTC
>TRBJ2-3|NA|NA|TRBV7-6
CASSLADGPTDTQYF
TGTGCCAGCAGCTTAGCCGACGGGCCCACAGATACGCAGTATTTT
>TRBJ2-4|NA|TRBD1|TRBV7-2
CASSLESGGGKAAKNIQYF
TGTGCCAGCAGCTTAGAATCAGGGGGCGGTAAGGCGGCCAAAAACATTCAGTACTTC
>TRBJ2-1|NA|TRBD2|TRBV2
CASSEALAGGRGLFF
TGTGCCAGCAGTGAAGCCCTAGCGGGAGGGCGGGGTTTGTTCTTC
>TRBJ2-5|once|NA|TRBV20-1
CSARPLGAVQETQYF
TGCAGTGCTAGACCGCTGGGGGCGGTTCAAGAGACCCAGTACTTC
>TRBJ2-7|few|TRBD2|TRBV29-1
CSVEGQRESSEQYF
TGCAGCGTTGAAGGCCAGCGGGAGTCTAGCGAGCAGTACTTC
>TRBJ2-5|NA|TRBD2|TRBV20-1
CSARGLADQETQYF
TGCAGTGCTAGAGGACTAGCGGATCAAGAGACCCAGTACTTC
>TRBJ2-1|NA|NA|TRBV29-1
CSVGAAPGSYNEQFF
TGCAGCGTGGGGGCGGCCCCAGGCTCCTACAATGAGCAGTTCTTC
>TRBJ2-4|NA|TRBD1|TRBV7-9
CASSSLAGTGVLAKNIQYF
TGTGCCAGCAGCTCCCTGGCGGGGACAGGGGTTTTAGCCAAAAACATTCAGTACTTC
>TRBJ2-6|NA|NA|TRBV2
CASILEGSGANVLTF
TGTGCCAGCATCCTCGAAGGCTCTGGGGCCAACGTCCTGACTTTC
>TRBJ2-1|NA|NA|TRBV20-1
CSAKTGRDEQFF
TGCAGTGCTAAGACAGGTCGGGATGAGCAGTTCTTC
>TRBJ1-1|many|TRBD1|TRBV7-2
CASSSRQGKTEAFF
TGTGCCAGCAGCTCACGACAGGGCAAGACTGAAGCTTTCTTT
>TRBJ2-1|once|NA|TRBV3-1
CASRARTAAVNNEQFF
TGTGCCAGCAGGGCCAGGACGGCGGCGGTGAACAATGAGCAGTTCTTC
>TRBJ2-1|NA|NA|TRBV25-1
CASSEFGVEQFF
TGTGCCAGCAGTGAATTTGGGGTCGAGCAGTTCTTC
>TRBJ1-2|once|NA|TRBV20-1
CSARDRVAGGYTF
TGCAGTGCTAGAGATAGGGTCGCGGGGGGCTACACCTTC
>TRBJ2-1|NA|NA|TRBV27
CASSLSKTGTRINEQFF
TGTGCCAGCAGTTTATCGAAAACAGGGACCCGAATCAATGAGCAGTTCTTC
>TRBJ2-1|NA|NA|TRBV20-1
CGASDPPYNGQFF
TGCGGTGCCTCGGACCCTCCCTACAATGGGCAGTTCTTC
>TRBJ1-5|NA|NA|TRBV20-1
CSALLGTNQPQHF
TGCAGTGCCCTACTGGGTACCAATCAGCCCCAGCATTTT
>TRBJ1-1|few|TRBD1|TRBV20-1
CSAHLTGGNTEAFF
TGCAGTGCTCACCTCACAGGGGGCAACACTGAAGCTTTCTTT
>TRBJ2-7|few|NA|TRBV29-1
CSTRTPGSYEQYF
TGCAGCACAAGGACACCCGGGTCCTACGAGCAGTACTTC
>TRBJ2-5|NA|NA|TRBV20-1
CSASPTVGETQYF
TGCAGTGCTAGCCCCACGGTGGGGGAGACCCAGTACTTC
>TRBJ2-2|NA|TRBD1|TRBV24-1
CATRRTGGDTGELFF
TGTGCCACCAGGCGGACAGGGGGTGACACCGGGGAGCTGTTTTTT